Here is one TCR beta chain with its context. Clones were sequenced by immunoSEQ multiplex PCR, and TCRdb holds only the in-frame ones, with some missing. Of about 29,000 clones listed, over 75% were seen once; the top ten hold around 6.8%. CDR3 length equals 15 residues. Unmatched junction bases numbered 6, after V lost 9 bases and J lost 1 base. The germline gives CDR1 MDHEN, CDR2 SYDVKM. This entry is derived from a study of T cell changes during pregnancy in multiple sclerosis. The material was CD8+ T cells from peripheral blood mononuclear cells, obtained after pregnancy. The TCR comes from a female donor with multiple sclerosis, enrolled in a pregnancy study. This rearrangement joins TRBV28 to TRBJ1-4, with TRBD1 identical over 9 bases. CDR3 amino acids: CASTGGRVTNEKLFF. In DNA, the CDR3 is TGTGCCAGTACAGGGGGCAGAGTAACTAATGAAAAACTGTTTTTT.